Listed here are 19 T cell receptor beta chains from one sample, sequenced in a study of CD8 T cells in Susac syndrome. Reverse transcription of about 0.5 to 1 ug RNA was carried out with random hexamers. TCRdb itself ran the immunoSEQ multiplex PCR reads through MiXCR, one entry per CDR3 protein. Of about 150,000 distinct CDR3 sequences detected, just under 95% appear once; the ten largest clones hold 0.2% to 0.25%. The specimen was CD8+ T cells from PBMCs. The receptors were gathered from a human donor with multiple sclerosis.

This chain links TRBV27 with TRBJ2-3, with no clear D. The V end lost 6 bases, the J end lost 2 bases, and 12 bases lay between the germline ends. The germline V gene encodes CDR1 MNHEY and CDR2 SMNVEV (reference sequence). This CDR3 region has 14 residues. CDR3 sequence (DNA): TGTGCCAGCAGCTCCCGCCGATTCACAGATACGCAGTATTTT. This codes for CASSSRRFTDTQYF.

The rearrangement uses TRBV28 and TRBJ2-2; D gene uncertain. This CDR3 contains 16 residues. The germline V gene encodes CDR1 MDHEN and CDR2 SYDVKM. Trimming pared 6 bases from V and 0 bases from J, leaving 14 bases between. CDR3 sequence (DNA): TGTGCCAGCAGGGAGAAGACGGAGTCGAACACCGGGGAGCTGTTTTTT. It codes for CASREKTESNTGELFF.

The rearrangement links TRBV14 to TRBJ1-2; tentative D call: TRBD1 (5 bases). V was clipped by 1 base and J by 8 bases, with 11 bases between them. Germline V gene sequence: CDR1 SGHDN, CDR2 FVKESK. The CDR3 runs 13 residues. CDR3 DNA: TGTGCCAGCAGCCAAGCAGGGTCCGGAGGCTACACCTTC. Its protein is CASSQAGSGGYTF. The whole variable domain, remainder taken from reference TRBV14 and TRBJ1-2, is EAGVTQFPSHSVIEKGQTVTLRCDPISGHDNLYWYRRVMGKEIKFLLHFVKESKQDESGMPNNRFLAERTGGTYSTLKVQPAELEDSGVYFCASSQAGSGGYTFGSGTRLTVV.

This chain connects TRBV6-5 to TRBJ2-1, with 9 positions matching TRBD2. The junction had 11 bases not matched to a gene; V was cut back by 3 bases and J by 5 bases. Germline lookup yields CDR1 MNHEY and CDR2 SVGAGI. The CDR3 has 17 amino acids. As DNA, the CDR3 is TGTGCCAGCAGTTATTGGAGTAGCGGGGGTAAGCACAATGAGCAGTTCTTC. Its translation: CASSYWSSGGKHNEQFF.

CDR3 sequence: CASSQLPQGSRMIYNEQFF. In DNA form, the CDR3 reads TGTGCCAGCAGTCAACTACCACAGGGATCCCGGATGATCTACAATGAGCAGTTCTTC. The chain is built from TRBV6-1 and TRBJ2-1; the D gene is possibly TRBD1 (6 bases). The CDR3 covers 19 residues. V dropped 5 bases and J dropped 3 bases, with 26 bases sitting between them. Germline assignment: CDR1 MNHNS and CDR2 SASEGT.

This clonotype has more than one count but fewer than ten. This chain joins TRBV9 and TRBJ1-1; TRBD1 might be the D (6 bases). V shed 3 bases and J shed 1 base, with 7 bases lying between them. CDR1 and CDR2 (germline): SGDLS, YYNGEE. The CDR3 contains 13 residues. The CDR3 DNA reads TGTGCCAGCAGCGGGGGACAGAACACTGAAGCTTTCTTT. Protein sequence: CASSGGQNTEAFF.

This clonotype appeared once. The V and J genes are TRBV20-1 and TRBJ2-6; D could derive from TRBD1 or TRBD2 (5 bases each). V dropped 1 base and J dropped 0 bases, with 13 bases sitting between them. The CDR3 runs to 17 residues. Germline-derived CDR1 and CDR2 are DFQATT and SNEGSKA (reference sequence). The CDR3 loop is CSARVRDRFSGANVLTF. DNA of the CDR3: TGCAGTGCTAGAGTCCGGGACCGCTTCTCTGGGGCCAACGTCCTGACTTTC.

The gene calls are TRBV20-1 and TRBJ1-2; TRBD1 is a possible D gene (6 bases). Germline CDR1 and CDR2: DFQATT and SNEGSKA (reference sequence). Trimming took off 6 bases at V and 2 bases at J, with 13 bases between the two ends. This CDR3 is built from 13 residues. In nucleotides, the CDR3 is TGCAGTGCGAGTGTGGGGGGCAACTATGGCTACACCTTC. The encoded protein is CSASVGGNYGYTF.

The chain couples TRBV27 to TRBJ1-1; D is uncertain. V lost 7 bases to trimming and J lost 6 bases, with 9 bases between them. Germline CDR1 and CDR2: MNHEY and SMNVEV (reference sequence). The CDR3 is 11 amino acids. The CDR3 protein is CASINGAEAFF. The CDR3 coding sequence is TGTGCCAGCATTAACGGGGCTGAAGCTTTCTTT.

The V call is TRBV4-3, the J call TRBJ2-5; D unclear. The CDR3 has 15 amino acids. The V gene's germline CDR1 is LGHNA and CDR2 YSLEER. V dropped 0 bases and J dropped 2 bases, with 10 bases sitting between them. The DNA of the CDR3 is TGCGCCAGCAGCCAAGAAAGCCAGGCACAAGAGACCCAGTACTTC. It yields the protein CASSQESQAQETQYF.

CDR3 in amino acids: CASSPDSSAYEQYF. In DNA form, the CDR3 reads TGTGCCAGCAGTCCGGACAGCTCAGCCTACGAGCAGTACTTC. This chain connects TRBV28 to TRBJ2-7; TRBD1 is a possible D gene (6 bases). Trimming stripped 5 bases from V and 2 bases from J, with 13 bases between. The CDR3 spans 14 residues. Looked up from germline, CDR1 is MDHEN and CDR2 is SYDVKM. Full variable domain (rest looked up from reference TRBV28 and TRBJ2-7): DVKVTQSSRYLVKRTGEKVFLECVQDMDHENMFWYRQDPGLGLRLIYFSYDVKMKEKGDIPEGYSVSREKKERFSLILESASTNQTSMYLCASSPDSSAYEQYFGPGTRLTVT.

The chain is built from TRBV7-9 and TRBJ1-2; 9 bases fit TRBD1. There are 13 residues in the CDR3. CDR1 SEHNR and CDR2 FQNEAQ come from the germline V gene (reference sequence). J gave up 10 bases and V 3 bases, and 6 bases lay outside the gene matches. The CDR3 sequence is CASSFPGQGAYTF. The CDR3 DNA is TGTGCCAGCAGCTTCCCGGGACAGGGTGCCTACACCTTC.

Here the CDR3 reads CASSPFGRGAGNIQYF. In DNA, the CDR3 is TGTGCCAGCAGTCCGTTTGGGCGGGGGGCCGGCAACATTCAGTACTTC. J is TRBJ2-4 and V is TRBV2; the match to TRBD2 covers 8 bases. This CDR3 is built from 16 residues. Germline CDR1 SNHLY, CDR2 FYNNEI. V was pared by 5 bases and J by 7 bases, with 13 bases of the junction left unmatched.

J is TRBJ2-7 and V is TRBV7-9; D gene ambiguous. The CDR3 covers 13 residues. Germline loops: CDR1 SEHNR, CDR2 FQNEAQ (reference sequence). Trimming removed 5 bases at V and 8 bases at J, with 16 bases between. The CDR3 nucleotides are TGTGCCAGCAGCAACTCCCCTCTCGTCAAGCAGTACTTC. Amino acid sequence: CASSNSPLVKQYF. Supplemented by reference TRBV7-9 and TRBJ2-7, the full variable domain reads DTGVSQNPRHKITKRGQNVTFRCDPISEHNRLYWYRQTLGQGPEFLTYFQNEAQLEKSRLLSDRFSAERPKGSFSTLEIQRTEQGDSAMYLCASSNSPLVKQYFGPGTRLTVT.

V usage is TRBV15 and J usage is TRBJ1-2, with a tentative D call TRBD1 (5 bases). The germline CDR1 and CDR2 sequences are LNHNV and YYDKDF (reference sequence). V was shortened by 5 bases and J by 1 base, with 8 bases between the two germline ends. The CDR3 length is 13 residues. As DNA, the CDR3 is TGTGCCACCAGCGATGGGGGTAACTATGGCTACACCTTC. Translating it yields CATSDGGNYGYTF.

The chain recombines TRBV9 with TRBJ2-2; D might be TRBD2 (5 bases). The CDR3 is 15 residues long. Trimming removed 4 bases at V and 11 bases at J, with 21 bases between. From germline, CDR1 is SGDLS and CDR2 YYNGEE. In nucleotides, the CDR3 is TGTGCCAGCAGCCTCGGGAAATCCCCCTCGCGAGAGCTGTTTTTT. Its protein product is CASSLGKSPSRELFF.

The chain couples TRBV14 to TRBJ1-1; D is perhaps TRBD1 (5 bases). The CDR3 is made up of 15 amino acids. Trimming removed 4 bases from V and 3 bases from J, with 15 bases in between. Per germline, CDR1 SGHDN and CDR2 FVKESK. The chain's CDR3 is CASSPLGEGDTEAFF. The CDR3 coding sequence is TGTGCCAGCAGCCCGTTGGGGGAGGGCGACACTGAAGCTTTCTTT.

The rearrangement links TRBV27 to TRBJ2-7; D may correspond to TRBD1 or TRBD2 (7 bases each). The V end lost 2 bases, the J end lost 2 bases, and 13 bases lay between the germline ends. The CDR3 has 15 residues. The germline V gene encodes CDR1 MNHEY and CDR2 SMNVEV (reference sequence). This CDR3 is CASSLIRGGPYEQYF. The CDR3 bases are TGTGCCAGCAGTTTAATCAGGGGGGGACCCTACGAGCAGTACTTC.

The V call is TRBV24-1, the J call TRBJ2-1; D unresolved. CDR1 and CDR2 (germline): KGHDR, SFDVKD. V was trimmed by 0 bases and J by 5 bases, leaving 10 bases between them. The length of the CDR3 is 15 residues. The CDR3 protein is CATSDLRRPDNEQFF. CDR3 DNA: TGTGCCACCAGTGATTTGCGGAGACCTGACAATGAGCAGTTCTTC.